This is a list of T cell receptor beta chains from one sample in a study of T cell responses to AZD1222 COVID-19 vaccine. Profiling relied on immunoSEQ multiplex PCR, and the TCRdb table lists in-frame clones only, not all of them. The table has 95,000 to 100,000 clones, over 75% seen once. This material consisted of peripheral blood, taken on day 0 of AZD1222 vaccination. Receptors were obtained from an adult in good health. Each CDR3 is given with its conserved first and last residue. D genes are given only for firm matches. Rows may omit the clone size; those that give it use once, few, many or a size class.

J gene	D gene	clone size	V gene	CDR3 protein	CDR3 DNA
TRBJ1-2	-	-	TRBV5-4	CASSLVPGHGYTF	TGTGCCAGCAGCTTGGTACCAGGTCATGGCTACACCTTC
TRBJ2-5	-	-	TRBV4-1	CASSQGVLETQYF	TGCGCCAGCAGCCAAGGCGTGCTTGAGACCCAGTACTTC
TRBJ1-5	-	-	TRBV27	CASSRGTLSNQPQHF	TGTGCCAGCAGCCGCGGAACCCTTAGCAATCAGCCCCAGCATTTT
TRBJ2-7	-	-	TRBV6-6	CASTLGTYLSYEQYF	TGTGCCAGCACCTTAGGGACATACCTTTCCTACGAGCAGTACTTC
TRBJ1-2	-	-	TRBV5-6	CASSLRGRDRGYTF	TGTGCCAGCAGCTTGCGGGGCAGGGACCGCGGCTACACCTTC
TRBJ2-7	-	-	TRBV2	CASSVNGIHEQYF	TGTGCCAGCAGTGTAAACGGGATCCACGAGCAGTACTTC
TRBJ1-3	-	-	TRBV5-4	CASSLGGAAGNTIYF	TGTGCCAGCAGCTTGGGAGGGGCTGCTGGAAACACCATATATTTT
TRBJ2-7	TRBD2	-	TRBV5-1	CASSPGASGVEQYF	TGCGCCAGCAGCCCTGGAGCTAGCGGGGTTGAGCAGTACTTC
TRBJ2-3	-	-	TRBV15	CATSSRQIFTDTQYF	TGTGCCACCAGCAGCCGGCAGATCTTTACAGATACGCAGTATTTT
TRBJ2-7	TRBD2	-	TRBV7-2	CASSLGRAGDYEQYF	TGTGCCAGCAGCCTCGGAAGGGCGGGGGACTACGAGCAGTACTTC
TRBJ1-2	-	-	TRBV19	CASSDSLEGPYGYTF	TGTGCCAGTAGTGACTCTTTAGAGGGACCCTATGGCTACACCTTC
TRBJ1-2	-	-	TRBV5-6	CASSLARSPYGYTF	TGTGCCAGTAGCTTGGCCCGCTCCCCCTATGGCTACACCTTC
TRBJ1-6	TRBD1	few	TRBV7-9	CASSLSLARDRNSPLHF	TGTGCCAGCAGCCTCTCCCTAGCCCGGGACAGAAATTCACCCCTCCACTTT
TRBJ1-1	-	-	TRBV6-5	CASKGNTEAFF	TGTGCCAGCAAAGGGAACACTGAAGCTTTCTTT
TRBJ1-6	-	once	TRBV27	CASSYTRGSYNSPLHF	TGTGCCAGCAGTTATACGAGGGGCTCCTATAATTCACCCCTCCACTTT
TRBJ1-2	-	once	TRBV3-1/TRBV3-2	CASRLTAYGYTF	TGTGCCAGCAGACTAACGGCGTATGGCTACACCTTC
TRBJ1-6	-	-	TRBV9	CASSVGDSPLHF	TGTGCCAGCAGCGTAGGGGATTCACCCCTCCACTTT
TRBJ2-7	TRBD2	-	TRBV5-4	CASSSGTSGLYEQYF	TGTGCCAGCAGCTCCGGGACTAGCGGGCTCTACGAGCAGTACTTC
TRBJ1-1	-	-	TRBV10-3	CAISESKQGRRTEAFF	TGTGCCATCAGTGAGTCGAAACAGGGCAGGCGCACTGAAGCTTTCTTT